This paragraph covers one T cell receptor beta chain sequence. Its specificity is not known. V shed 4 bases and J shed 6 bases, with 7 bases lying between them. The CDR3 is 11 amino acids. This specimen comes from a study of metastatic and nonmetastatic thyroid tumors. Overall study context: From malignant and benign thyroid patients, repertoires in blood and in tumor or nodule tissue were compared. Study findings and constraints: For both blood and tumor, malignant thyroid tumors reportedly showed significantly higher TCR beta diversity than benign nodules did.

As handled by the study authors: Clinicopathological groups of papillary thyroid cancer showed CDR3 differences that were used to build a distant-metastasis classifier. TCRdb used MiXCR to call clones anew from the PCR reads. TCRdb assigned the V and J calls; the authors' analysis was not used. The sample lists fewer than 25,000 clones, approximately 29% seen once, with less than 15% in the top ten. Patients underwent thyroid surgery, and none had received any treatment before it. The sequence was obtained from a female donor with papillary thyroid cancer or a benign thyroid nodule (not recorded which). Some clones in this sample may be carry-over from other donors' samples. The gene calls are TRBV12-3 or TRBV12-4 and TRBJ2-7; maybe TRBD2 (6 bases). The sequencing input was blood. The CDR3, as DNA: TGTGCCAGCAGTTATAGCGGCGAGCAGTACTTC. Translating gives CASSYSGEQYF.